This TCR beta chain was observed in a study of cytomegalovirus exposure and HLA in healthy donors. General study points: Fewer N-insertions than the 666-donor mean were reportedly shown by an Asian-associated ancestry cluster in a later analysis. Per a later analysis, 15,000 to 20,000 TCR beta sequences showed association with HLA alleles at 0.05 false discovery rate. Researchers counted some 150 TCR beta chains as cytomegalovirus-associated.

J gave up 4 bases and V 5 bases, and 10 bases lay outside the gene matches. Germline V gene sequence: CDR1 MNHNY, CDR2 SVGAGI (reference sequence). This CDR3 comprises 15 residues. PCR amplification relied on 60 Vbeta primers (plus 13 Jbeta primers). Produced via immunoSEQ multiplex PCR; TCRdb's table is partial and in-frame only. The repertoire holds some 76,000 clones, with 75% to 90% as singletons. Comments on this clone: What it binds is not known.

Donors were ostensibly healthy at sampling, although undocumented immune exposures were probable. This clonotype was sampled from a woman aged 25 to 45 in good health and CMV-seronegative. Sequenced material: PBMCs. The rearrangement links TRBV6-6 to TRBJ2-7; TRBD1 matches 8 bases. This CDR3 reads CASSPPGQASYEQYF. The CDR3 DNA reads TGTGCCAGCAGTCCACCGGGACAGGCCTCTTACGAGCAGTACTTC.